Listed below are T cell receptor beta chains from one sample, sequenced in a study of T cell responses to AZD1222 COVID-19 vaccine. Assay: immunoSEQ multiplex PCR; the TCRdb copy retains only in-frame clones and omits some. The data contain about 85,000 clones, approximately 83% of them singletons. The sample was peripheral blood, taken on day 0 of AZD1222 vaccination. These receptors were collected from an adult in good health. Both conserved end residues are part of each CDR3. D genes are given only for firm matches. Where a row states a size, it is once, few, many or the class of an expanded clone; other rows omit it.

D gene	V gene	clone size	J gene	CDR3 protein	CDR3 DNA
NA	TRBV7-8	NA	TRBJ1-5	CASSGRTGNQPQHF	TGTGCCAGCAGCGGCAGGACAGGCAATCAGCCCCAGCATTTT
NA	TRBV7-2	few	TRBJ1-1	CASSLAIWTEAFF	TGTGCCAGCAGCTTAGCGATTTGGACGGAAGCTTTCTTT
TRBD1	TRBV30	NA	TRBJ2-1	CAWSNTGDEQFF	TGTGCCTGGAGTAATACAGGGGATGAGCAGTTCTTC
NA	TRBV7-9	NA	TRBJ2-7	CASSLARTRDPSYEQYF	TGTGCCAGCAGCTTAGCGAGGACCCGGGACCCTTCTTACGAGCAGTACTTC
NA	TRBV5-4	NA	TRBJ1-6	CASSLQEGNSPLHF	TGTGCCAGCAGCTTACAGGAGGGGAATTCACCCCTCCACTTT
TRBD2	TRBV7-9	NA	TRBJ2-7	CASSLVVAGSNEQYF	TGTGCCAGCAGCTTAGTAGTAGCGGGGTCGAACGAGCAGTACTTC
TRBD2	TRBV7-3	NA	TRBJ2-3	CASSLGLAGSTDTQYF	TGTGCCAGCAGCTTGGGACTAGCGGGAAGCACAGATACGCAGTATTTT
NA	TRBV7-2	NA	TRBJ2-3	CASSLGPGSDTQYF	TGTGCCAGCAGCTTAGGTCCAGGTTCAGATACGCAGTATTTT
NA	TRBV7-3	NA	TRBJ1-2	CASSLGSRATNYGYTF	TGTGCCAGCAGCTTAGGCAGCAGGGCCACTAACTATGGCTACACCTTC
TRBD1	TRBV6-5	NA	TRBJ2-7	CASAWTGGHEQYF	TGTGCCAGCGCATGGACAGGGGGCCACGAGCAGTACTTC
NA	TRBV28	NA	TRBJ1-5	CASIHAPGQPQHF	TGTGCCAGCATCCACGCACCGGGTCAGCCCCAGCATTTT
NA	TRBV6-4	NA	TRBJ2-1	CASRGPSKEQFF	TGTGCCAGCAGGGGACCATCCAAAGAGCAGTTCTTC
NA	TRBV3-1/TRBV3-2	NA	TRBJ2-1	CASSQSYAGNEQFF	TGTGCCAGCAGCCAATCCTACGCTGGGAATGAGCAGTTCTTC
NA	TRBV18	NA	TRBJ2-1	CASSPYPNSYNEQFF	TGTGCCAGCTCACCATATCCGAACTCCTACAATGAGCAGTTCTTC
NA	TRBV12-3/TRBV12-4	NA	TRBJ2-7	CASSLVLSYEQYF	TGTGCCAGCAGTTTGGTTCTCTCCTACGAGCAGTACTTC